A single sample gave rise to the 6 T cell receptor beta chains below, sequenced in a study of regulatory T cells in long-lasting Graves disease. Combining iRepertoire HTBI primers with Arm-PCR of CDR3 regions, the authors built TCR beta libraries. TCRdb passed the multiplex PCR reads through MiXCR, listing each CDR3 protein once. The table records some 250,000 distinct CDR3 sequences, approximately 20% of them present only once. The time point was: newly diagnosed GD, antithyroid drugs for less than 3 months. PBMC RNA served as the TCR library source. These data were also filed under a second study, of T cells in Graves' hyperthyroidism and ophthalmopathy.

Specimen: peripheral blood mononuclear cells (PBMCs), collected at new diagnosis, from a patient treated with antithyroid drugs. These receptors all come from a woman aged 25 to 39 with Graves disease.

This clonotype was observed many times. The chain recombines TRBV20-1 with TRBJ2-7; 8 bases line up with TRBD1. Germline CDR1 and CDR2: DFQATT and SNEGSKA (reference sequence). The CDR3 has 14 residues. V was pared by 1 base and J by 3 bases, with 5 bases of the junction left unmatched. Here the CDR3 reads CSARAGQGGYEQYF. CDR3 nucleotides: TGCAGTGCTAGAGCCGGACAGGGCGGCTACGAGCAGTACTTC.

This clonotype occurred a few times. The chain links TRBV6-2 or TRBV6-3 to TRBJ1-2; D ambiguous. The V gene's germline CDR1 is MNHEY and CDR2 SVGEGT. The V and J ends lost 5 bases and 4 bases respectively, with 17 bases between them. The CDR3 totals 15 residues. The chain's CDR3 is CASSEAAGAGYGYTF. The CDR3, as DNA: TGTGCCAGCAGTGAAGCGGCGGGCGCAGGCTATGGCTACACCTTC.

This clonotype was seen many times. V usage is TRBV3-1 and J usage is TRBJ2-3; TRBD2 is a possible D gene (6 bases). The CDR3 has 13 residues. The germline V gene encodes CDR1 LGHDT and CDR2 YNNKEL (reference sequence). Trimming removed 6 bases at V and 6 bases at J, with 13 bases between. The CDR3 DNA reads TGTGCCAGCAGGGAGGGATTGGATGATACGCAGTATTTT. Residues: CASREGLDDTQYF.

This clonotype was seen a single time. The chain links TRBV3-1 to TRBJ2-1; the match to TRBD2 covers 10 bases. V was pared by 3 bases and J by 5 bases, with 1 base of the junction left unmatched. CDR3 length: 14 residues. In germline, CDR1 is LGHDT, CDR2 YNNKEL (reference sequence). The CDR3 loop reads CASSHLAGDNEQFF. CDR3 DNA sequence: TGTGCCAGCAGCCACCTAGCGGGAGACAATGAGCAGTTCTTC.

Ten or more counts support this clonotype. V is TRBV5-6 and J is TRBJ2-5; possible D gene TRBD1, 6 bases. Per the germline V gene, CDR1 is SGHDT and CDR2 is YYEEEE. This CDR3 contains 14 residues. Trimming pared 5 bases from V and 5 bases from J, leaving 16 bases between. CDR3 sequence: CASSGQGSYETQYF. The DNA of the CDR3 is TGTGCCAGCAGTGGGCAGGGGAGTTACGAGACCCAGTACTTC. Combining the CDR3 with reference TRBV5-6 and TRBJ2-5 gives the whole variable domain DAGVTQSPTHLIKTRGQQVTLRCSPKSGHDTVSWYQQALGQGPQFIFQYYEEEERQRGNFPDRFSGHQFPNYSSELNVNALLLGDSALYLCASSGQGSYETQYFGPGTRLLVL.

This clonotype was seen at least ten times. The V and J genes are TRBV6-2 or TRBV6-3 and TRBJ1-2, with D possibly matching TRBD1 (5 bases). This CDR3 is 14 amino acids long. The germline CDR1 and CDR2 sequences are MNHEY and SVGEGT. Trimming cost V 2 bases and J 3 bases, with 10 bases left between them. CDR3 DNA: TGTGCCAGCAGTTACCTAGCGGGGGACTATGGCTACACCTTC. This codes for CASSYLAGDYGYTF.